This TCR beta chain was documented in a study of shared clonotypes between healthy human individuals. Measured with immunoSEQ multiplex PCR; TCRdb has only the in-frame clones, and not every one. The sample has roughly 96,000 clones, less than 50% seen once. After removal of 3 bases from V and 1 base from J, the junction contained 6 bases not matched to a gene. The CDR3 totals 15 residues. Germline V lookup: CDR1 SGHDT, CDR2 YYEEEE. Unsorted material relied on roughly 100 million PBMCs as the source of genomic DNA. This clone was seen only a few times. Source material: PBMCs. The chain carries TRBV5-6 and TRBJ2-7; TRBD2 matches 8 bases. The receptor's source is a middle-aged woman in good health. Some clones in this sample may be carry-over from other donors' samples. The CDR3, as DNA: TGTGCCAGCAGCTCGGACGGGAGGGCATCCTACGAGCAGTACTTC. It translates to CASSSDGRASYEQYF.